These T cell receptor beta chains were read from a single sample in a study of regulatory T cells in long-lasting Graves disease. TCRdb ran MiXCR on the multiplex PCR reads and lists one entry per CDR3 protein. The sample includes around 460,000 distinct CDR3 sequences, roughly 21% of them seen just once. Specimen: peripheral blood mononuclear cells (PBMCs), collected when the disease was refractory, from a patient treated with antithyroid drugs. The receptors were sampled from a female donor with Graves disease. Both conserved end residues are part of each CDR3. Fields, in order: clone size, J gene, CDR3 length, V gene, D gene, CDR3 protein, CDR3 DNA. A D gene is named only where the DNA matches it firmly. Expanded clones are given a class, and other clones once, few, many or no size at all.

clone size: few; J gene: TRBJ2-2; CDR3 length: 17; V gene: TRBV11-2; D gene: TRBD2; CDR3 protein: CARGGGGDLLNTGELFF; CDR3 DNA: TGTGCCAGGGGAGGCGGGGGGGATCTCTTGAACACCGGGGAGCTGTTTTTT
clone size: many; J gene: TRBJ1-5; CDR3 length: 13; V gene: TRBV2; D gene: -; CDR3 protein: CASSEGRGGPQHF; CDR3 DNA: TGTGCCAGCAGTGAAGGGCGGGGTGGGCCCCAGCATTTT
clone size: many; J gene: TRBJ2-7; CDR3 length: 11; V gene: TRBV20-1; D gene: -; CDR3 protein: CSARVAREQYF; CDR3 DNA: TGCAGTGCTAGAGTAGCGCGCGAGCAGTACTTC
clone size: few; J gene: TRBJ2-7; CDR3 length: 12; V gene: TRBV5-5; D gene: TRBD1; CDR3 protein: CASSVTGDEQYF; CDR3 DNA: TGTGCCAGCAGCGTTACAGGGGACGAGCAGTACTTC
clone size: -; J gene: TRBJ1-1; CDR3 length: 14; V gene: TRBV29-1; D gene: TRBD1; CDR3 protein: CSVERQGANTEAFF; CDR3 DNA: TGCAGCGTTGAGAGACAGGGGGCTAACACTGAAGCTTTCTTT
clone size: many; J gene: TRBJ1-5; CDR3 length: 14; V gene: TRBV6-1; D gene: -; CDR3 protein: CASSPSGGRQPQHF; CDR3 DNA: TGTGCCAGCAGCCCCTCCGGGGGTCGTCAGCCCCAGCATTTT
clone size: -; J gene: TRBJ2-2; CDR3 length: 17; V gene: TRBV28; D gene: TRBD2; CDR3 protein: CASSSGGLAGVAGELFF; CDR3 DNA: TGTGCCAGCAGTTCTGGTGGGCTAGCGGGAGTAGCCGGGGAGCTGTTTTTT
clone size: few; J gene: TRBJ1-2; CDR3 length: 17; V gene: TRBV5-1; D gene: TRBD1; CDR3 protein: CASSLLGQGTINYGYTF; CDR3 DNA: TGTGCCAGCAGCTTGTTAGGACAGGGAACGATTAACTATGGCTACACCTTC
clone size: many; J gene: TRBJ1-2; CDR3 length: 14; V gene: TRBV2; D gene: -; CDR3 protein: CASSEIEGFYGYTF; CDR3 DNA: TGTGCCAGCAGTGAAATCGAGGGTTTCTATGGCTACACCTTC
clone size: few; J gene: TRBJ1-3; CDR3 length: 14; V gene: TRBV6-1; D gene: -; CDR3 protein: CAHAEGGTGNTIYF; CDR3 DNA: TGTGCCCACGCTGAGGGGGGGACTGGAAACACCATATATTTT
clone size: -; J gene: TRBJ1-6; CDR3 length: 13; V gene: TRBV7-9; D gene: -; CDR3 protein: CASSSEGNSPLHF; CDR3 DNA: TGTGCCAGCAGCTCGGAAGGGAATTCACCCCTCCACTTT
clone size: -; J gene: TRBJ2-3; CDR3 length: 13; V gene: TRBV7-6; D gene: -; CDR3 protein: CASSPTESDTQYF; CDR3 DNA: TGTGCCAGCAGCCCCACCGAATCAGATACGCAGTATTTT
clone size: few; J gene: TRBJ1-2; CDR3 length: 16; V gene: TRBV18; D gene: -; CDR3 protein: CASSPPPAQTNYGYTF; CDR3 DNA: TGTGCCAGCTCACCACCCCCGGCGCAGACTAACTATGGCTACACCTTC
clone size: few; J gene: TRBJ2-7; CDR3 length: 14; V gene: TRBV7-3; D gene: -; CDR3 protein: CASSLKGIIHEQYF; CDR3 DNA: TGTGCCAGCAGCTTAAAGGGAATAATCCACGAGCAGTACTTC
clone size: many; J gene: TRBJ2-7; CDR3 length: 13; V gene: TRBV12-3/TRBV12-4; D gene: TRBD1; CDR3 protein: CASSLEEGAEQYF; CDR3 DNA: TGTGCCAGCAGTTTGGAAGAGGGGGCCGAGCAGTACTTC
clone size: many; J gene: TRBJ2-5; CDR3 length: 15; V gene: TRBV6-5; D gene: -; CDR3 protein: CASSYGAGPGETQYF; CDR3 DNA: TGTGCCAGCAGTTACGGGGCGGGGCCGGGAGAGACCCAGTACTTC
clone size: many; J gene: TRBJ2-7; CDR3 length: 14; V gene: TRBV7-2; D gene: -; CDR3 protein: CASSLREIDYEQYF; CDR3 DNA: TGTGCCAGCAGCTTACGGGAAATTGACTACGAGCAGTACTTC
clone size: many; J gene: TRBJ2-5; CDR3 length: 15; V gene: TRBV3-1; D gene: -; CDR3 protein: CASSQVVGAEETQYF; CDR3 DNA: TGTGCCAGCAGCCAAGTCGTAGGGGCGGAAGAGACCCAGTACTTC
clone size: many; J gene: TRBJ2-7; CDR3 length: 17; V gene: TRBV15; D gene: TRBD2; CDR3 protein: CATSREALAGVGYEQYF; CDR3 DNA: TGTGCCACCAGCAGAGAGGCGCTAGCGGGAGTAGGGTACGAGCAGTACTTC
clone size: few; J gene: TRBJ1-1; CDR3 length: 16; V gene: TRBV7-9; D gene: -; CDR3 protein: CASSPDEGRKNTEAFF; CDR3 DNA: TGTGCCAGCAGCCCGGACGAGGGCAGGAAGAACACTGAAGCTTTCTTT
clone size: -; J gene: TRBJ1-2; CDR3 length: 15; V gene: TRBV9; D gene: -; CDR3 protein: CASSVETSSNYGYTF; CDR3 DNA: TGTGCCAGCAGCGTAGAGACCAGCTCTAACTATGGCTACACCTTC
clone size: many; J gene: TRBJ2-7; CDR3 length: 11; V gene: TRBV27; D gene: -; CDR3 protein: CAISGGGEQYF; CDR3 DNA: TGTGCCATATCTGGAGGGGGCGAGCAGTACTTC
clone size: many; J gene: TRBJ1-1; CDR3 length: 15; V gene: TRBV27; D gene: -; CDR3 protein: CASSPVDRPQTEAFF; CDR3 DNA: TGTGCCAGCAGCCCTGTCGACAGGCCACAAACTGAAGCTTTCTTT
clone size: -; J gene: TRBJ1-1; CDR3 length: 13; V gene: TRBV19; D gene: TRBD1; CDR3 protein: CASTAGGRTEAFF; CDR3 DNA: TGTGCCAGTACGGCAGGGGGCAGGACTGAAGCTTTCTTT
clone size: many; J gene: TRBJ1-3; CDR3 length: 16; V gene: TRBV6-9; D gene: -; CDR3 protein: CASSFGSPSSGNTIYF; CDR3 DNA: TGTGCCAGCAGTTTTGGTTCTCCCAGCTCTGGAAACACCATATATTTT
clone size: many; J gene: TRBJ1-2; CDR3 length: 11; V gene: TRBV2; D gene: -; CDR3 protein: CASSEAYGYTF; CDR3 DNA: TGTGCCAGCAGTGAAGCCTATGGCTACACCTTC
clone size: many; J gene: TRBJ1-4; CDR3 length: 14; V gene: TRBV3-1; D gene: TRBD1; CDR3 protein: CASSQQGVNEKLFF; CDR3 DNA: TGTGCCAGCAGTCAACAGGGGGTTAATGAAAAACTGTTTTTT
clone size: -; J gene: TRBJ1-6; CDR3 length: 14; V gene: TRBV10-3; D gene: -; CDR3 protein: CAISEEQGNSPLHF; CDR3 DNA: TGTGCCATCAGTGAAGAACAGGGCAATTCACCCCTCCACTTT
clone size: once; J gene: TRBJ1-5; CDR3 length: 13; V gene: TRBV24-1; D gene: -; CDR3 protein: CATSDRGYQPQHF; CDR3 DNA: TGTGCCACCAGTGATCGGGGGTATCAGCCCCAGCATTTT
clone size: -; J gene: TRBJ2-6; CDR3 length: 14; V gene: TRBV12-3/TRBV12-4; D gene: -; CDR3 protein: CASSFTTGANVLTF; CDR3 DNA: TGTGCCAGCAGTTTTACTACTGGGGCCAACGTCCTGACTTTC
clone size: -; J gene: TRBJ2-3; CDR3 length: 15; V gene: TRBV19; D gene: TRBD1; CDR3 protein: CASSLTGGGADTQYF; CDR3 DNA: TGTGCCAGTAGTCTGACAGGGGGGGGGGCAGATACGCAGTATTTT
clone size: -; J gene: TRBJ1-1; CDR3 length: 14; V gene: TRBV13; D gene: -; CDR3 protein: CASSPAERNTEAFF; CDR3 DNA: TGTGCCAGCAGCCCCGCCGAGAGGAACACTGAAGCTTTCTTT
clone size: -; J gene: TRBJ2-3; CDR3 length: 14; V gene: TRBV9; D gene: -; CDR3 protein: CASSVSFTTDTQYF; CDR3 DNA: TGTGCCAGCAGCGTCAGCTTTACCACAGATACGCAGTATTTT
clone size: many; J gene: TRBJ1-6; CDR3 length: 15; V gene: TRBV6-1; D gene: TRBD1; CDR3 protein: CASSEAYRGSSPLHF; CDR3 DNA: TGTGCCAGCAGTGAAGCATACAGGGGATCTTCACCCCTCCACTTT
clone size: once; J gene: TRBJ1-5; CDR3 length: 15; V gene: TRBV28; D gene: -; CDR3 protein: CASSEQGPSNQPQHF; CDR3 DNA: TGTGCCAGCAGCGAACAGGGTCCCTCTAATCAGCCCCAGCATTTT
clone size: few; J gene: TRBJ2-7; CDR3 length: 14; V gene: TRBV24-1; D gene: -; CDR3 protein: CATSDPGPTAEQYF; CDR3 DNA: TGTGCCACCAGTGATCCGGGACCGACGGCCGAGCAGTACTTC
clone size: -; J gene: TRBJ2-7; CDR3 length: 14; V gene: TRBV11-2; D gene: -; CDR3 protein: CASSIRLSSYEQYF; CDR3 DNA: TGTGCCAGCAGCATAAGACTGAGCTCCTACGAGCAGTACTTC
clone size: -; J gene: TRBJ2-2; CDR3 length: 14; V gene: TRBV19; D gene: -; CDR3 protein: CASSPWTATGELFF; CDR3 DNA: TGTGCCAGTAGTCCTTGGACGGCAACCGGGGAGCTGTTTTTT
clone size: many; J gene: TRBJ1-6; CDR3 length: 14; V gene: TRBV24-1; D gene: -; CDR3 protein: CATRGPTRDSPLHF; CDR3 DNA: TGTGCCACCCGAGGCCCAACGAGGGATTCACCCCTCCACTTT
clone size: many; J gene: TRBJ1-1; CDR3 length: 12; V gene: TRBV2; D gene: -; CDR3 protein: CASSETQQTTFF; CDR3 DNA: TGTGCCAGCAGTGAAACACAACAGACTACTTTCTTT